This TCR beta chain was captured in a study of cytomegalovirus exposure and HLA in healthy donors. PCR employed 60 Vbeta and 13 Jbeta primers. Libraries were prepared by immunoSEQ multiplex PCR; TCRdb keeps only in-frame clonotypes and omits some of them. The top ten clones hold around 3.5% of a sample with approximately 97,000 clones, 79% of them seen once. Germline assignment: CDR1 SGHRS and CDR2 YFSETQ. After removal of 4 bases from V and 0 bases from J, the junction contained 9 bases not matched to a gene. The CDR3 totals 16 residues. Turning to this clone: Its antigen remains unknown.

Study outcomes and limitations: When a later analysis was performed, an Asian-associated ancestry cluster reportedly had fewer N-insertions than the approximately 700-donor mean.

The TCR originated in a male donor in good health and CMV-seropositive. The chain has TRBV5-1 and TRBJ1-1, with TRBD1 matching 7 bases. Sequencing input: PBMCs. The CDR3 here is CASSRTTGLLNTEAFF. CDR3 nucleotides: TGCGCCAGCAGCCGAACGACAGGGCTTTTGAACACTGAAGCTTTCTTT.